The text below deals with one T cell receptor beta chain. This entry is derived from a study of blood T cell repertoires in COVID-19. Across the study: The samples span acute and convalescent COVID-19 from the United States, Italy and Spain.

Original data processing: Nucleated cell number was recorded as an estimate derived from reference gene primer amplification. Clones were read by immunoSEQ multiplex PCR, and TCRdb kept only the in-frame ones, dropping some. That table is the source of V, J and clone size, and D and trimming were worked out from the DNA. In the table there are about 170,000 clones, 80% to 85% of which are singletons. The CDR3 is made up of 14 amino acids. V was pared by 1 base and J by 11 bases, with 17 bases between. CDR1 is MNHNS and CDR2 is SASEGT in the germline V gene. The chain is built from TRBV6-1 and TRBJ1-1, with D possibly TRBD1 on 5 matching bases. The material sequenced was peripheral blood. The source is a human donor with acute or convalescent COVID-19. The donor label of this sample is uncertain. CDR3 sequence: CASSEGRAGIWAFF. In DNA form, the CDR3 reads TGTGCCAGCAGTGAAGGACGGGCAGGGATTTGGGCTTTCTTT.